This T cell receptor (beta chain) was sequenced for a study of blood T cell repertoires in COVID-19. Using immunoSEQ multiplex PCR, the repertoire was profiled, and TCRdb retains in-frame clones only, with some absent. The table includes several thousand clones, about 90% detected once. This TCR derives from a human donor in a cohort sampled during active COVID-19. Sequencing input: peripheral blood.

The CDR3 here is CASSHRNGSYEQYF. The CDR3 coding sequence is TGCGCCAGCAGTCACAGGAACGGCTCCTACGAGCAGTACTTC. The V call is TRBV23-1, the J call TRBJ2-7; D gene ambiguous. TRBV23-1 qualifies as an ORF whose function is uncertain. The CDR3 covers 14 residues. V was pared by 3 bases and J by 0 bases, with 9 bases between.